This T cell receptor beta chain was found in a study of cytotoxic CD8 clonotypes in ibrutinib-treated CLL. At the level of the study: The subjects consisted of about 10 relapsed/refractory and roughly 14 treatment-naive individuals, with around 17 IGHV unmutated. Outcomes included approximately 25 partial and 2 complete responses; after median about 5.5 years, roughly 14 stayed remitted and some twelve progressed. Mean values per sample were some 250,000 productive templates and tens of thousands of productive rearrangements. Findings of the study overall: Under treatment, the uncommon public clonotypes either contracted or remained stable.

Sequencing was performed with immunoSEQ multiplex PCR; in TCRdb, only in-frame clones are kept and a portion is missing. The sample holds approximately 350,000 clones, over 55% seen once. This CDR3 comprises 13 residues. The ends lost 4 bases at V and 6 bases at J; junction bases unmatched: 0. CDR1 and CDR2 from the germline V gene are MNHNS and SASEGT. About this clone itself: The antigen remains undetermined.

The TCR comes from a human donor with chronic lymphocytic leukemia. The V call is TRBV6-1, the J call TRBJ2-1, with 10 bases fitting TRBD1. The source was PBMCs, collected after 36 months of ibrutinib treatment. This chain's CDR3 is CASSGTGGNEQFF. DNA of the CDR3: TGTGCCAGCAGTGGGACAGGGGGCAATGAGCAGTTCTTC.